A single sample gave rise to the 2 T cell receptor beta chains below, sequenced in a study of cytomegalovirus exposure and HLA in healthy donors. Amplification used 60 Vbeta primers and 13 Jbeta primers. Data came from immunoSEQ multiplex PCR; TCRdb stores just in-frame clones and leaves some out. The table has approximately 85,000 clones, under 90% seen once; the top ten hold 32%. The sequencing input was PBMCs. These receptors were taken from a man aged 50 or older in good health and CMV-seropositive.

CDR3 amino acids: CASSHGTGGGEEETQYF. CDR3 DNA sequence: TGCGCCAGCAGTCACGGGACAGGGGGCGGAGAAGAAGAGACCCAGTACTTC. This chain connects TRBV5-1 to TRBJ2-5, with TRBD1 matching 12 bases. The CDR3 sequence is 17 residues long. Germline CDR1 and CDR2: SGHRS and YFSETQ. The junction had 11 bases not matched to a gene; V was cut back by 5 bases and J by 3 bases.

This clone was seen a handful of times. This chain uses TRBV29-1 with TRBJ2-1; 9 nucleotides align to TRBD2. Per germline, CDR1 SQVTM and CDR2 ANQGSEA. This CDR3 spans 18 amino acids. The V gene end was trimmed by 5 bases and the J gene end by 7 bases; junction bases not matched to a gene: 21. The CDR3 DNA sequence: TGCAGCGTTCTTGCCCGACTCCAGGCCCTAGCGGGATCTAATGAGCAGTTCTTC. Protein: CSVLARLQALAGSNEQFF.